This TCR beta chain was found in a study of blood T cell repertoires in COVID-19. Germline assignment: CDR1 SGHTA and CDR2 FQGNSA. The CDR3 loop spans 14 amino acids. Trimming took 1 base from V and 5 from J, leaving 6 bases between them. As originally analysed: Amplifying reference gene primers gave estimates of nucleated cell counts. Profiled with immunoSEQ multiplex PCR; TCRdb holds only in-frame clones, not every one. D and trimming were read from the DNA, whereas the V and J calls and clone size are those reported in that table. The data contain over 90,000 clones, 70% to 80% of them singletons. Sequencing was performed on peripheral blood. The receptor comes from a man between 60 and 70 years old with active or convalescent COVID-19. This sequence joins TRBV7-2 and TRBJ1-6; unclear D gene. DNA of the CDR3: TGTGCCAGCAGCTTAGGACACCATAATTCACCCCTCCACTTT. Its translation: CASSLGHHNSPLHF.